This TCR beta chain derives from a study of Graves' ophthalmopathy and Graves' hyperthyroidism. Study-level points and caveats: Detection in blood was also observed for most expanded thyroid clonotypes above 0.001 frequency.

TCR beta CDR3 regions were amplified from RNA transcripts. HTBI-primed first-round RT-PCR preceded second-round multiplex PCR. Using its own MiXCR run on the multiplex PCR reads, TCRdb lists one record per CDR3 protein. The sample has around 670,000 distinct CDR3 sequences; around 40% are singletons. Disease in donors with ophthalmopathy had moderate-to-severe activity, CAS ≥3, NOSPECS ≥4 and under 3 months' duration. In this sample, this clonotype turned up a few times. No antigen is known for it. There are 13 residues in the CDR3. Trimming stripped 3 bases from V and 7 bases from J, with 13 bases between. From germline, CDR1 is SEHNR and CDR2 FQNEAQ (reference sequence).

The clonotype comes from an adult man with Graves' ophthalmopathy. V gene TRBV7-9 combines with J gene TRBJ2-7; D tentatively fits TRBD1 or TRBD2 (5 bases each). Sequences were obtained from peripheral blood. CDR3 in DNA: TGTGCCAGCAGCTTGGGACGGACGTGGGAGCAGTACTTC. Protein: CASSLGRTWEQYF.